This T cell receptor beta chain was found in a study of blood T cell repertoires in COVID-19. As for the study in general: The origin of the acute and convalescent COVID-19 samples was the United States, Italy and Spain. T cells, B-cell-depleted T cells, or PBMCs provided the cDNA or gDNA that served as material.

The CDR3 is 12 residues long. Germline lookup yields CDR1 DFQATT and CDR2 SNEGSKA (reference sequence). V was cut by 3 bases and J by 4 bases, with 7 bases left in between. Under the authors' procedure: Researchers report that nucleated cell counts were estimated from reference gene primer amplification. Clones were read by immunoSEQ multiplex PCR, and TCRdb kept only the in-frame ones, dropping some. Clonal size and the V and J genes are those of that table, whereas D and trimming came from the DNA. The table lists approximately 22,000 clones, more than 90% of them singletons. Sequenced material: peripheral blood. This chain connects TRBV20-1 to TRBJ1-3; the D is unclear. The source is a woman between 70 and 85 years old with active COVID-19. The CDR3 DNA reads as TGCAGTGCTAGTAACGCGGGAAACACCATATATTTT. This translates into CSASNAGNTIYF.